This passage covers 32 T cell receptor beta chains from one sample sequenced in a study of T cells after yellow fever vaccination. Using its own MiXCR run on the 5' RACE reads, TCRdb lists one record per CDR3 protein. This table has more than 350,000 distinct CDR3 sequences, more than 9% appearing once. Sequencing was performed on PBMCs, taken on the day of the first yellow fever vaccination. These receptors all come from a young man who received the YFV17D yellow fever vaccine.

This clonotype showed up just a few times. This chain uses TRBV5-1 with TRBJ1-4, with D unresolved. Germline lookup yields CDR1 SGHRS and CDR2 YFSETQ. The CDR3 is 15 residues long. The V end lost 2 bases, the J end lost 0 bases, and 8 bases lay between the germline ends. The CDR3 DNA reads as TGCGCCAGCAGCTTTTTTGCAGCAACTAATGAAAAACTGTTTTTT. The encoded protein is CASSFFAATNEKLFF.

The J gene is TRBJ2-1, the V gene TRBV27; the D gene is possibly TRBD2 (7 bases). The CDR3 totals 16 residues. Between the trimmed V and J ends, which lost 5 bases and 1 base, there was a span of 15 bases. Germline values: CDR1 MNHEY, CDR2 SMNVEV (reference sequence). Here the CDR3 DNA reads TGTGCCAGCAGTGCCGGAGGGGGGGCTTCCTACAATGAGCAGTTCTTC. This gives the protein CASSAGGGASYNEQFF.

CDR3 DNA sequence: TGTGCCAGTAGTAAGGGGACCTACGAGCAGTACTTC. This translates into CASSKGTYEQYF. The V gene is TRBV19, the J gene TRBJ2-7, with D maybe TRBD1 (5 bases). CDR3 length: 12 residues. V lost 4 bases and J 2 bases, leaving 6 bases between the germline ends. Per the germline V gene, CDR1 is LNHDA and CDR2 is SQIVND (reference sequence). Drawing the rest from reference TRBV19 and TRBJ2-7, the complete variable domain is DGGITQSPKYLFRKEGQNVTLSCEQNLNHDAMYWYRQDPGQGLRLIYYSQIVNDFQKGDIAEGYSVSREKKESFPLTVTSAQKNPTAFYLCASSKGTYEQYFGPGTRLTVT.

This clonotype was seen many times. CDR3: CASSLRSYEQYF. The CDR3 DNA follows: TGTGCCAGCAGCCTCCGCTCCTACGAGCAGTACTTC. V gene TRBV12-3 or TRBV12-4 combines with J gene TRBJ2-7; D not resolved. Trimming stripped 6 bases from V and 0 bases from J, with 6 bases between. The CDR3 has 12 amino acids.

This clonotype was seen at least ten times. The CDR3 coding sequence is TGTGCCAGCAGCTTTTGGACAGGGAACTATGGCTACACCTTC. It specifies CASSFWTGNYGYTF. The chain recombines TRBV5-5 with TRBJ1-2, with TRBD1 matching 8 bases. The CDR3 length is 14 residues. Germline assignment: CDR1 SGHKS and CDR2 YYEKEE (reference sequence). J was trimmed by 2 bases and V by 2 bases; bases with no gene match: 2.

Details on this clonotype: The junction and the germline gene differ at one end; a read error may be behind it. The V call is TRBV5-1, the J call TRBJ2-2; D possibly corresponds to TRBD1 (6 bases). The CDR3 has 13 residues. Germline V gives CDR1 SGHRS, CDR2 YFSETQ. The CDR3 nucleotides are TGCTCCAGCAGCTTGGGGGCGGCCGGGGAGCTGTTTTTT. It codes for CSSSLGAAGELFF.

The gene calls are TRBV4-3 and TRBJ2-7; possible D gene TRBD1, 6 bases. V lost 4 bases, J lost 1 base, and 14 bases lay in between. The germline V gene has CDR1 LGHNA and CDR2 YSLEER. CDR3 length equals 15 residues. The CDR3 region has the DNA TGCGCCAGCAGCCGGAACAGGGCCGTATCCTACGAGCAGTACTTC. It yields the protein CASSRNRAVSYEQYF.

A few counts support this clonotype. The chain uses TRBV12-3 or TRBV12-4 and TRBJ2-1; D may be TRBD1 or TRBD2 (5 bases each). The CDR3 is 15 residues long. V was shortened by 4 bases and J by 7 bases, with 17 bases between the two germline ends. The CDR3 DNA follows: TGTGCCAGCAGTTCCCGGAGGCCAGGGCTAAATGAGCAGTTCTTC. It yields the protein CASSSRRPGLNEQFF.

This clonotype has just a few counts. This sequence joins TRBV5-4 and TRBJ2-7; D unresolved. Trimming pared 0 bases from V and 4 bases from J, leaving 14 bases between. Germline V CDR1 and CDR2: SGHNT, YYREEE (reference sequence). This CDR3 comprises 15 residues. The CDR3 is CASSLEAGRSYEQYF. The CDR3, as DNA: TGTGCCAGCAGCTTGGAGGCAGGCAGATCTTACGAGCAGTACTTC. Full variable domain (outside the CDR3, taken from reference TRBV5-4 and TRBJ2-7): ETGVTQSPTHLIKTRGQQVTLRCSSQSGHNTVSWYQQALGQGPQFIFQYYREEENGRGNFPPRFSGLQFPNYSSELNVNALELDDSALYLCASSLEAGRSYEQYFGPGTRLTVT.

The chain has TRBV6-5 and TRBJ1-6; 7 bases match TRBD1. Trimming removed 0 bases from V and 10 bases from J; junction bases left unmatched: 3. In germline, CDR1 is MNHEY, CDR2 SVGAGI. The CDR3 spans 14 residues. The CDR3 region has the DNA TGTGCCAGCAGTTACTCTAGGGGGCCATCACCCCTCCACTTT. Its translation: CASSYSRGPSPLHF.

The chain joins TRBV9 to TRBJ2-5, with D hard to call. V was shortened by 4 bases and J by 1 base, with 11 bases between the two germline ends. This CDR3 spans 14 amino acids. Germline V CDR1 and CDR2: SGDLS, YYNGEE. The CDR3: CASSPRLIQETQYF. CDR3 sequence (DNA): TGTGCCAGCAGCCCGAGACTGATCCAAGAGACCCAGTACTTC.

This clonotype came up a few times. The genes are TRBV12-3 or TRBV12-4 and TRBJ2-1; D gene unclear. The CDR3 sequence is 12 residues long. Deletions cut 6 bases from V and 7 bases from J, with 10 bases between. The CDR3 loop reads CASRRDRNEQFF. The CDR3 DNA reads as TGTGCCAGCAGACGTGACCGTAATGAGCAGTTCTTC.

Only a few counts were recorded for this clonotype. CDR3 DNA sequence: TGTGCCAGCAGTTACTCTATTGGGACAGGGTCGAGTTCTAATTCACCCCTCCACTTT. It translates to CASSYSIGTGSSSNSPLHF. The V call is TRBV6-5, the J call TRBJ1-6, with TRBD1 identical over 9 bases. The germline V gene encodes CDR1 MNHEY and CDR2 SVGAGI. Germline trimming cut 0 bases from V and 6 bases from J; bases unmatched to any gene: 12. The CDR3 contains 19 residues.

J is TRBJ2-6 and V is TRBV4-3; the match to TRBD1 covers 8 bases. Per the germline V gene, CDR1 is LGHNA and CDR2 is YSLEER. This CDR3 has 16 residues. Trimming took 3 bases from V and 2 from J; bases not matched to a gene: 3. The CDR3 sequence is CASSQGQEPGANVLTF. DNA of the CDR3: TGCGCCAGCAGCCAGGGACAGGAGCCTGGGGCCAACGTCCTGACTTTC.

This clonotype was counted many times. The chain couples TRBV5-1 to TRBJ2-1; TRBD2 aligns across 7 bases. The CDR3 spans 15 residues. Looked up from germline, CDR1 is SGHRS and CDR2 is YFSETQ. The J segment lost 4 bases and the V segment lost 2 bases, leaving 6 bases of the junction unmatched. The CDR3 DNA follows: TGCGCCAGCAGCTTTATCAGCGGGGAGTACAATGAGCAGTTCTTC. It translates to CASSFISGEYNEQFF.

This clonotype was detected only a few times. The V gene is TRBV5-4, the J gene TRBJ2-2; TRBD2 matches 9 bases. Germline CDR1 is SGHNT and CDR2 is YYREEE (reference sequence). V was pared by 4 bases and J by 5 bases, with 9 bases of the junction left unmatched. This CDR3 comprises 16 residues. The CDR3 reads CASSPGGGAWTGELFF. DNA of the CDR3: TGTGCCAGCAGCCCTGGCGGGGGGGCTTGGACCGGGGAGCTGTTTTTT.

This clonotype appeared a few times. The chain links TRBV20-1 to TRBJ2-7; D is uncertain. Germline V gene data show CDR1 as DFQATT and CDR2 as SNEGSKA (reference sequence). The CDR3 contains 15 residues. Trimming left V 2 bases short and J 4 bases short, with 18 bases between. CDR3 coding DNA: TGCAGTGCTAGATTTCTCTCACGGCTCTCGTACGAGCAGTACGTC. As protein: CSARFLSRLSYEQYV.

This chain joins TRBV6-2 or TRBV6-3 and TRBJ1-1; D is undetermined. The germline gives CDR1 MNHEY, CDR2 SVGEGT. The V end lost 4 bases, the J end lost 2 bases, and 11 bases lay between the germline ends. This CDR3 is 14 amino acids long. Written as DNA, the CDR3 is TGTGCCAGCAGTTTCGCCTTGATAAACACTGAAGCTTTCTTT. Translated, it gives CASSFALINTEAFF.

The CDR3 loop reads CASSYRDRLSQETQYF. CDR3 nucleotide sequence: TGTGCCAGCAGCTACCGGGACAGGTTGTCCCAAGAGACCCAGTACTTC. The rearrangement links TRBV6-5 to TRBJ2-5; 8 bases are a match to TRBD1. Germline-derived CDR1 and CDR2 are MNHEY and SVGAGI. The length of the CDR3 is 16 residues. J lost 1 base, V lost 6 bases, and 10 bases had no gene match.

This clonotype was picked up a small number of times. The chain couples TRBV5-1 to TRBJ2-7, with 7 nucleotides matching TRBD1. CDR3 size: 13 residues. V gave up 0 bases and J gave up 9 bases; unmatched junction bases: 6. Germline CDR1 SGHRS, CDR2 YFSETQ. CDR3 sequence reads: CASSLEAGDRQYF. CDR3 nucleotides: TGCGCCAGCAGCTTGGAGGCAGGGGACAGGCAGTACTTC.

The V call is TRBV7-2, the J call TRBJ2-2; 13 positions match TRBD2. The CDR3 covers 15 residues. The germline gives CDR1 SGHTA, CDR2 FQGNSA. Unmatched junction bases numbered 5, after V lost 11 bases and J lost 2 bases. CDR3 amino acids: CAAGLAGINTGELFF. CDR3 in DNA: TGTGCCGCGGGACTAGCGGGGATAAACACCGGGGAGCTGTTTTTT.

The chain carries TRBV5-1 and TRBJ1-1; D is possibly TRBD1 (6 bases). The CDR3 has 15 amino acids. Trimming took 1 base from V and 2 from J, leaving 12 bases between them. Germline V gives CDR1 SGHRS, CDR2 YFSETQ. CDR3: CASSLLDRENTEAFF. As DNA, the CDR3 is TGCGCCAGCAGCTTGCTGGACAGAGAAAACACTGAAGCTTTCTTT.

Only one count was recorded for this clonotype. V is TRBV19 and J is TRBJ2-3; 10 nucleotides match TRBD2. Germline CDR1 LNHDA, CDR2 SQIVND (reference sequence). CDR3 length: 18 amino acids. V gave up 2 bases and J gave up 8 bases; unmatched junction bases: 16. This CDR3 is CASSIHASGGPRGGTQYF. The CDR3 DNA is TGTGCCAGTAGTATACACGCTAGCGGGGGACCCCGTGGCGGTACGCAGTATTTT.

The J gene is TRBJ1-2, the V gene TRBV6-2 or TRBV6-3; no clear D gene. CDR3 length: 13 residues. With 6 bases removed from V and 2 bases from J, the gap between germline ends came to 10 bases. The germline V gene encodes CDR1 MNHEY and CDR2 SVGEGT. CDR3 residues: CASSHGVNYGYTF. CDR3 nucleotides: TGTGCCAGCAGCCACGGGGTGAACTATGGCTACACCTTC.

The genes are TRBV11-2 and TRBJ2-1, with D possibly matching TRBD2 (6 bases). The CDR3 has 11 amino acids. The V gene lost 2 bases and the J gene lost 13 bases, with 9 bases spanning the gap. Germline V gene lookup returns CDR1 SGHAT and CDR2 FQNNGV. The CDR3: CASSLWGVQFF. For the CDR3, the DNA is TGTGCCAGCAGCTTATGGGGGGTACAGTTCTTC.

V usage is TRBV7-9 and J usage is TRBJ1-4; no reliable D call. Trimming took 5 bases from V and 5 from J, leaving 15 bases between them. Germline V gene lookup returns CDR1 SEHNR and CDR2 FQNEAQ (reference sequence). CDR3 length equals 15 residues. DNA for the CDR3: TGTGCCAGCAGCCCGGTTGGGCAGAAAAATGAAAAACTGTTTTTT. Translating gives CASSPVGQKNEKLFF.

This clonotype was counted a few times. The chain joins TRBV27 to TRBJ2-3; no reliable D call. CDR1 and CDR2 from the germline V gene are MNHEY and SMNVEV (reference sequence). V lost 2 bases and J lost 8, with 14 bases in between. The CDR3 runs to 14 residues. The CDR3 sequence: CASSLTGSPGTQYF. CDR3 DNA sequence: TGTGCCAGCAGTTTAACCGGATCCCCTGGTACGCAGTATTTT.

This clonotype was seen repeatedly, ten times or more. The chain links TRBV20-1 to TRBJ1-2; 7 bases match TRBD1. This CDR3 contains 14 residues. With 0 bases clipped from V and 4 bases from J, the junction kept 5 bases outside the gene matches. Looked up from germline, CDR1 is DFQATT and CDR2 is SNEGSKA (reference sequence). The CDR3 loop is CSAREDRRFYGYTF. The CDR3 DNA sequence: TGCAGTGCTAGAGAGGACAGGCGCTTCTATGGCTACACCTTC.

This chain connects TRBV6-6 to TRBJ2-5; unclear D gene. The CDR3 has 11 amino acids. V dropped 8 bases and J dropped 1 base, with 5 bases sitting between them. The germline gives CDR1 MNHNY, CDR2 SVGAGI (reference sequence). For the CDR3, the DNA is TGTGCCAGCCTACTCCAAGAGACCCAGTACTTC. It yields the protein CASLLQETQYF.

The V and J genes are TRBV7-2 and TRBJ1-3; D not resolved. The germline V gene has CDR1 SGHTA and CDR2 FQGNSA. The CDR3 totals 16 residues. V was clipped by 2 bases and J by 0 bases, with 11 bases between them. The DNA for the CDR3 is TGTGCCAGCAGCTTATATCGGACGGACTCTGGAAACACCATATATTTT. Translated: CASSLYRTDSGNTIYF.

In this sample, this clonotype turned up a few times. This chain connects TRBV5-1 to TRBJ2-3; possibly TRBD1 or TRBD2 for D (5 bases each). Trimming took off 4 bases at V and 4 bases at J, with 10 bases between the two ends. Germline V gene data show CDR1 as SGHRS and CDR2 as YFSETQ. The CDR3 runs 13 residues. The CDR3 protein is CASSRSGPDTQYF. DNA of the CDR3: TGCGCCAGCAGCCGGTCGGGGCCAGATACGCAGTATTTT. Combining the CDR3 with reference TRBV5-1 and TRBJ2-3 gives the whole variable domain KAGVTQTPRYLIKTRGQQVTLSCSPISGHRSVSWYQQTPGQGLQFLFEYFSETQRNKGNFPGRFSGRQFSNSRSEMNVSTLELGDSALYLCASSRSGPDTQYFGPGTRLTVL.

This clonotype was picked up a small number of times. CDR3 sequence (DNA): TGTGCCAGCAGCCCCGGAGGACCGGGAGCCTATGGCTACACCTTC. Its protein product is CASSPGGPGAYGYTF. This chain links TRBV7-2 with TRBJ1-2, with D uncertain. Germline CDR1 is SGHTA and CDR2 is FQGNSA. The CDR3 has 15 amino acids. Trimming stripped 5 bases from V and 4 bases from J, with 17 bases between.